This TCR beta chain originates from a study of T cell repertoires in cytomegalovirus infection. Study-level findings and limits: Of the TCR beta families, the public ones yielded a cumulative frequency that identified carriers of CMV plus the relevant HLA.

TCRdb redid the calling of the reads with MiXCR, one entry per CDR3 protein. Of approximately 500,000 distinct CDR3 sequences listed, roughly 10% are singletons. V gave up 0 bases and J gave up 5 bases; unmatched junction bases: 18. Germline V gene lookup returns CDR1 SQVTM and CDR2 ANQGSEA. The CDR3 is 21 amino acids. Turning to this clonotype: As yet, its antigen is unknown.

The chain couples TRBV29-1 to TRBJ2-1, with 14 bases lining up with TRBD2. This sequence originates from a human donor in good health (CMV status not recorded). Some clones in this sample may be carry-over from other donors' samples. The sequenced material came from PBMCs. CDR3 residues: CSVEEGPRGLAGVPGNNEQFF. The CDR3 coding sequence is TGCAGCGTTGAAGAAGGTCCCCGGGGACTAGCGGGAGTACCAGGAAACAATGAGCAGTTCTTC.